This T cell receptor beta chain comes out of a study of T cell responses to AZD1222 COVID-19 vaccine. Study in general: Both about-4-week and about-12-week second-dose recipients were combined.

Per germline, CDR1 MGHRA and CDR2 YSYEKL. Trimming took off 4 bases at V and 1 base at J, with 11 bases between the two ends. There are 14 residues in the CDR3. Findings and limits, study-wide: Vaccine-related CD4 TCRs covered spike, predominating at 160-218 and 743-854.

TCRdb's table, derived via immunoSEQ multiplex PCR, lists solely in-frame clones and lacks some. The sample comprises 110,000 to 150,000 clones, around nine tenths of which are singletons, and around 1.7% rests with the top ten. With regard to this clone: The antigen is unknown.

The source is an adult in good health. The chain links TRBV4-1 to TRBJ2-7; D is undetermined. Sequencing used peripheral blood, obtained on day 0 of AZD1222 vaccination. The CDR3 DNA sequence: TGCGCCAGCAGCCCAATACGGAAATCCTACGAGCAGTACTTC. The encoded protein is CASSPIRKSYEQYF.